The 25 T cell receptor beta chains presented below share a single source sample, sequenced in a study of blood T cell repertoires in COVID-19 (TCRdb year 2020). The method was the immunoSEQ multiplex PCR assay. This is the immuneACCESS table as TCRdb keeps it, with only in-frame sequences that have V and J called. A part of the clones is gone; compared with another copy, unresolved V genes explain less than half, and the rest is unexplained. The sample includes 150,000 to 200,000 clones, with roughly 90% observed a single time. The ten largest clones represent around 6.7% of the sample. Input material: PBMCs or T cells enriched from blood (not recorded which). The receptors come from a woman aged 50 to 60 who had recovered from COVID-19.

The V and J genes are TRBV18 and TRBJ1-1; possibly TRBD1 for D (5 bases). This CDR3 comprises 15 residues. V was trimmed by 2 bases and J by 5 bases, leaving 15 bases between them. Germline V gene data show CDR1 as KGHSH and CDR2 as LQKENI. This CDR3 reads CASSPSKGAGTEAFF. CDR3 DNA: TGTGCCAGCTCACCAAGTAAAGGGGCAGGGACTGAAGCTTTCTTT.

The chain is built from TRBV6-1 and TRBJ1-2; 12 nucleotides agree with TRBD1. The germline V gene encodes CDR1 MNHNS and CDR2 SASEGT. V was pared by 0 bases and J by 2 bases, with 7 bases of the junction left unmatched. CDR3 size: 18 residues. As DNA, the CDR3 is TGTGCCAGCAGTGAAGCCGCCATGGGACAGGGGGCGAACTATGGCTACACCTTC. It codes for CASSEAAMGQGANYGYTF.

CDR3 nucleotides: TGTGCCATCCCGACAGGGGCAAGCACAGATACGCAGTATTTT. Translating gives CAIPTGASTDTQYF. V usage is TRBV2 and J usage is TRBJ2-3; the match to TRBD1 covers 8 bases. V dropped 10 bases and J dropped 0; count of bases not matched to a gene: 6. This CDR3 has 14 amino acids. CDR1 is SNHLY, CDR2 FYNNEI, per germline.

The rearrangement uses TRBV7-2 and TRBJ2-3; maybe TRBD2 (6 bases). The CDR3 runs 15 residues. Germline CDR1 SGHTA, CDR2 FQGNSA. The V gene lost 1 base and the J gene lost 4 bases, with 12 bases spanning the gap. As DNA, the CDR3 is TGTGCCAGCAGCTTAGGGGGGGTAGGCTCAGATACGCAGTATTTT. Translation: CASSLGGVGSDTQYF.

This chain uses TRBV30 with TRBJ1-2; no firm D call. This CDR3 has 15 residues. Germline V gene data show CDR1 as GTSNPN and CDR2 as SVGIG (reference sequence). Between the trimmed V and J ends, which lost 2 bases and 4 bases, there was a span of 17 bases. CDR3 sequence (DNA): TGTGCCTGGAGTTCACAGAAACCCAGCCGCTATGGCTACACCTTC. It translates to CAWSSQKPSRYGYTF.

There are many counts of this clone. The chain links TRBV5-6 to TRBJ1-1; no clear D. Germline V gives CDR1 SGHDT, CDR2 YYEEEE. This CDR3 has 14 residues. V lost 4 bases and J 1 base, leaving 11 bases between the germline ends. In DNA form, the CDR3 reads TGTGCCAGCAGCGTAAGGACTTGGAACACTGAAGCTTTCTTT. Translating it yields CASSVRTWNTEAFF.

This chain uses TRBV5-1 with TRBJ2-1; TRBD2 aligns across 13 bases. Losses at the gene ends were 1 base for V and 5 bases for J; bases not matched to a gene: 0. This CDR3 spans 15 amino acids. Per the germline V gene, CDR1 is SGHRS and CDR2 is YFSETQ. CDR3 protein: CASSLTSGGDNEQFF. The CDR3 DNA reads as TGCGCCAGCAGCTTGACTAGCGGGGGGGACAATGAGCAGTTCTTC.

The chain recombines TRBV24-1 with TRBJ1-2; D is perhaps TRBD1 (5 bases). Per germline, CDR1 KGHDR and CDR2 SFDVKD. The ends were cut back, 6 bases at V and 0 bases at J, with 7 bases in the middle. The CDR3 covers 13 residues. The CDR3 is CATSRGPNYGYTF. The CDR3 DNA sequence: TGTGCCACCAGTAGGGGCCCTAACTATGGCTACACCTTC.

This rearrangement joins TRBV7-2 to TRBJ1-6; a weak D match, TRBD1 (5 bases). The CDR3 is made up of 18 amino acids. Germline V gene data show CDR1 as SGHTA and CDR2 as FQGNSA. Trimming took 2 bases from V and 1 from J, leaving 15 bases between them. In DNA form, the CDR3 reads TGTGCCAGCAGCTTATATGGGGGAGGGAGGTCCTATAATTCACCCCTCCACTTT. This codes for CASSLYGGGRSYNSPLHF.

This clone was picked up one time. V is TRBV11-3 and J is TRBJ1-2; TRBD1 agrees at 11 bases. V trimming: 4 bases; J trimming: 4 bases; junction bases outside the gene matches: 5. The CDR3 spans 15 residues. CDR1 and CDR2 from the germline V gene are SGHNT and YENEEA. The CDR3 sequence is CASSSRTGGVYGYTF. CDR3 nucleotide sequence: TGTGCCAGCAGCTCTAGGACAGGGGGCGTCTATGGCTACACCTTC.

The gene calls are TRBV7-2 and TRBJ2-7, with TRBD1 identical over 7 bases. Germline assignment: CDR1 SGHTA and CDR2 FQGNSA. With V trimmed by 1 base and J by 6 bases, 9 bases remained unmatched. The CDR3 has 15 residues. This CDR3 reads CASSLGSTGEREQYF. The CDR3 DNA reads TGTGCCAGCAGCTTAGGTTCCACAGGGGAACGCGAGCAGTACTTC.

The V call is TRBV5-4, the J call TRBJ1-3, with a possible D match to TRBD1 (5 bases). Trimming removed 5 bases from V and 0 bases from J, with 12 bases in between. This CDR3 spans 15 amino acids. Germline lookup yields CDR1 SGHNT and CDR2 YYREEE (reference sequence). The chain's CDR3 is CASRAQGSSGNTIYF. CDR3 DNA sequence: TGTGCCAGCAGGGCCCAGGGAAGCTCTGGAAACACCATATATTTT.

The V gene is TRBV5-6, the J gene TRBJ1-1; 11 nucleotides match TRBD1. Trimming removed 4 bases from V and 0 bases from J; junction bases left unmatched: 8. The CDR3 is 17 residues long. Germline CDR1 and CDR2: SGHDT and YYEEEE. CDR3 loop: CASSGLDRGLMNTEAFF. The CDR3 nucleotides are TGTGCCAGCAGCGGGTTGGACAGGGGGCTCATGAACACTGAAGCTTTCTTT.

The rearrangement uses TRBV3-1 (or the pseudogene TRBV3-2) and TRBJ1-5, with 7 bases lining up with TRBD1. CDR1 is LGHDT, CDR2 YNNKEL, per germline (reference sequence). The CDR3 has 14 residues. V lost 4 bases to trimming and J lost 4 bases; unmatched junction nucleotides: 4. CDR3 sequence: CASSPDRNNQPQHF. The DNA of the CDR3 is TGTGCCAGCAGCCCGGACAGGAATAATCAGCCCCAGCATTTT.

The chain links TRBV4-3 to TRBJ2-7; weak D call: TRBD2 (6 bases). Germline assignment: CDR1 LGHNA and CDR2 YSLEER. CDR3 length: 17 amino acids. V lost 1 base and J lost 1, with 17 bases in between. The CDR3 DNA follows: TGCGCCAGCAGCCAAGGCAACACGGGGGACCTATCCTACGAGCAGTACTTC. It codes for CASSQGNTGDLSYEQYF.

The chain uses TRBV11-3 and TRBJ1-3; possible D gene TRBD1, 5 bases. Germline CDR1 and CDR2: SGHNT and YENEEA. V lost 8 bases, J lost 4 bases, and 15 bases lay in between. The CDR3 loop spans 14 amino acids. CDR3 in amino acids: CASPRRGDGNTIYF. CDR3 in DNA: TGTGCCAGCCCCCGTAGGGGCGACGGAAACACCATATATTTT.

The chain recombines TRBV6-4 with TRBJ1-6; 8 nucleotides match TRBD1. The CDR3 is 15 residues long. With V trimmed by 6 bases and J by 9 bases, 10 bases remained unmatched. Germline V gene data show CDR1 as MRHNA and CDR2 as SNTAGT. The CDR3 is CASSSRQGTGSPLHF. CDR3 coding DNA: TGTGCCAGCAGCTCCAGACAGGGGACGGGTTCACCCCTCCACTTT.

This clone was detected ten times or more. J is TRBJ1-2 and V is TRBV9; no definite D call. The germline V and J ends were trimmed by 4 bases and 5 bases, with 27 bases remaining between them. The V gene's germline CDR1 is SGDLS and CDR2 YYNGEE. The length of the CDR3 is 18 residues. The CDR3 is CASSPSVGSRPPAYGYTF. CDR3 nucleotide sequence: TGTGCCAGCAGCCCCTCGGTCGGGTCGCGGCCCCCAGCATATGGCTACACCTTC.

The chain has TRBV5-1 and TRBJ2-2; 10 nucleotides match TRBD2. V gave up 4 bases and J gave up 7 bases; unmatched junction bases: 10. This CDR3 spans 16 amino acids. Germline-derived CDR1 and CDR2 are SGHRS and YFSETQ. DNA for the CDR3: TGCGCCAGCAGCACGCTAGCGGGGGCCAAGGGCGGGGAGCTGTTTTTT. It encodes CASSTLAGAKGGELFF.

This rearrangement joins TRBV19 to TRBJ2-7, with 7 bases aligning to TRBD1. The CDR3 is 14 amino acids. Trimming removed 5 bases from V and 0 bases from J; junction bases left unmatched: 4. The V gene's germline CDR1 is LNHDA and CDR2 SQIVND (reference sequence). CDR3 region: CASSRDRDSYEQYF. The DNA for the CDR3 is TGTGCCAGTAGTCGGGACAGAGACTCCTACGAGCAGTACTTC.

This chain uses TRBV4-2 with TRBJ1-6; TRBD1 matches at 7 bases. The CDR3 sequence is 15 residues long. V lost 5 bases and J lost 5; bases outside the gene matches: 6. Germline lookup yields CDR1 LGHNA and CDR2 YNFKEQ. In nucleotides, the CDR3 is TGTGCCAGCAGCAGTTCGGGACAGAATAATTCACCCCTCCACTTT. Its protein is CASSSSGQNNSPLHF.

The J gene is TRBJ2-3, the V gene TRBV5-1, with 10 positions matching TRBD1. CDR1 and CDR2 from the germline V gene are SGHRS and YFSETQ. CDR3 length: 17 amino acids. After removal of 2 bases from V and 3 bases from J, the junction contained 9 bases not matched to a gene. This chain's CDR3 is CASSFGTGVSGTDTQYF. The DNA of the CDR3 is TGCGCCAGCAGCTTCGGGACAGGGGTATCGGGTACAGATACGCAGTATTTT.

This clone was picked up one time. The V and J genes are TRBV4-3 and TRBJ1-2, with unresolved D. CDR3 size: 13 residues. Trimming stripped 0 bases from V and 8 bases from J, with 10 bases between. The V gene's germline CDR1 is LGHNA and CDR2 YSLEER. The CDR3 coding sequence is TGCGCCAGCAGCCAAGATACTCGGTGGGGCTACACCTTC. It is translated as CASSQDTRWGYTF.

The V gene is TRBV9, the J gene TRBJ2-1; D possibly corresponds to TRBD1 (5 bases). The germline V gene encodes CDR1 SGDLS and CDR2 YYNGEE. The CDR3 loop spans 15 amino acids. V lost 0 bases and J lost 6, with 13 bases in between. In DNA, the CDR3 is TGTGCCAGCAGCGTAGTATCAGGGATCGGCAATGAGCAGTTCTTC. It codes for CASSVVSGIGNEQFF.

CDR3 sequence reads: CASRSGLWYNEQFF. The DNA of the CDR3 is TGTGCCAGCAGATCAGGTCTCTGGTACAATGAGCAGTTCTTC. The chain is built from TRBV25-1 and TRBJ2-1; D remains unclear. Trimming removed 6 bases at V and 4 bases at J, with 13 bases between. The CDR3 is 14 residues long. The germline V gene has CDR1 MGHDK and CDR2 SYGVNS.